Listed below are T cell receptor beta chains from one sample, sequenced in a study of CXCR3-negative and CXCR3-positive naive CD8 T cells. With the 5' RACE reads reprocessed, TCRdb shows one record per CDR3 protein and no DNA. In all, the sample yields 45,000 to 60,000 distinct CDR3 sequences. Sequences were obtained from naive CXCR3- CD8+ T cells from blood. The origin of the receptors is a human donor in good health. Some clones in this sample may be carry-over from other donors' samples. Each CDR3 is given with its conserved first and last residue. The order of the fields is V gene, CDR3 length, J gene, CDR3 protein.

>TRBV7-8|17|TRBJ1-6
CASSFVWGYDYNSPLHF
>TRBV15|15|TRBJ2-2
CATSRGLGDAGELFF
>TRBV27|13|TRBJ2-3
CASRGLATDTQYF
>TRBV4-3|18|TRBJ2-1
CASSQRAGGLLSYNEQFF
>TRBV12-3/TRBV12-4|15|TRBJ2-1
CASSTTGTSDNEQFF
>TRBV4-2|15|TRBJ2-1
CASSQASRGWDEQFF
>TRBV12-3/TRBV12-4|16|TRBJ1-3
CASSLKGAISGNTIYF
>TRBV3-1|15|TRBJ2-7
CASSQGGNPSYEQYF
>TRBV7-9|13|TRBJ1-2
CASSLGLDPGYTF
>TRBV12-3/TRBV12-4|18|TRBJ2-5
CASSLGDAPGQGQETQYF
>TRBV29-1|16|TRBJ2-4
CSVYPGTSLAKNIQYF
>TRBV12-5|16|TRBJ1-2
CASGLGPEGSPYGYTF
>TRBV7-8|16|TRBJ1-5
CASSPLEGQGNQPQHF
>TRBV27|16|TRBJ2-7
CASSLKGTQISYEQYF
>TRBV21-1|15|TRBJ2-1
CASSLQDTIYNEQFF
>TRBV11-2|15|TRBJ2-7
CASSLDRQASYEQYF
>TRBV11-3|12|TRBJ2-3
CASSLPADTQYF
>TRBV12-3/TRBV12-4|14|TRBJ2-1
CASRPGTNYNEQFF
>TRBV20-1|14|TRBJ2-1
CSAKDRGELYKQFF
>TRBV7-6|13|TRBJ2-7
CASSPSMSYEQYF
>TRBV7-6|17|TRBJ2-2
CASSHTRLGQGTGELVF
>TRBV12-3/TRBV12-4|12|TRBJ2-7
CASRSVSYEQYF
>TRBV7-9|14|TRBJ2-1
CASRSGGAYNEQFF
>TRBV3-1|16|TRBJ1-2
CASSHPLAQGWNGYTF
>TRBV29-1|17|TRBJ2-7
CSGTTLGSDESSYEQYF